Given below is one T cell receptor beta chain in context. This clonotype was picked up many times. Its antigen is not yet known. Base quality data are lacking; no much larger clone is found one base away. These data belong to a study of identical twins (dated by TCRdb to about 2016). Notes on the research overall: The study deep-sequenced TCR alpha and beta repertoires from monozygotic twins, unrelated adults of various ages and cord blood to test whether fetal clonotypes persist. Replicate twin experiments were performed at different times using different library preparation protocols to rule out contamination. Results and caveats for the whole study, not just this receptor: Abundant cord blood beta clonotypes carried fewer insertions; young adult naive repertoires showed a weaker similar trend, while memory repertoires showed none. Conclusions relied on cross-sectional statistical analysis, since the same donors could not be followed over many years. Out-of-frame TCR alpha sharing in monozygotic twins was systematically underestimated by recombination models, whereas sharing between unrelated individuals was in agreement with the recombination models. Compared with coincidental sharing between unrelated individuals, an excess of low generation-probability sequences was observed among out-of-frame TCR alpha sequences shared between twins. The excess sharing between twins in beta out-of-frame sequences was weaker because fewer shared sequences reduced the signal-to-noise ratio. Invariant T cells such as MAIT and iNKT could partly confound zero-insertion analyses, although diverse VJ usage argued against such confounding for most clonotypes.

Every donor was a healthy Caucasian. Three unrelated non-twin adults were also sequenced: a male aged 18 to 30, a male aged 50 to 59 and a female aged 50 to 59. Miltenyi CD45RO+ enrichment and human naive T-cell isolation kits were used to isolate memory (CD45RO+) and naive T cells from PBMC. From cysteine to phenylalanine, the CDR3 is 11 amino acids long. Only CDR3 DNA remains: 33 bases, in frame from the first base. From a lookup of the germline V gene, CDR1 and CDR2 are SQVTM and ANQGSEA. V is pared back by 6 bases and J by 8 bases, with 12 bases lying between the germline termini. Receptor libraries were prepared by 5' RACE. The sequencer was an Illumina HiSeq 2000. A universal primer binding site was introduced by template switching, and a unique molecular identifier was present in the final cDNA, enabling accurate counting of TCR cDNA molecules. Specific primers in the conserved constant-segment region were used to synthesize first-strand cDNA for TCR alpha and beta chains. To control for contamination, every cDNA library was double barcoded, receiving both a SMART-Mk sample barcode and Illumina barcodes. Two successive PCR steps introduced TruSeq adapter sequences along with Illumina sample barcodes. The Illumina HiSeq platform was used with custom primers to sequence TCR alpha and beta cDNA libraries. Concerning the study's data processing: Raw reads were processed with MiGEC to extract unique molecular identifiers, and MiXCR was used to determine CDR3 positions. Recombination models were inferred per individual with the repgenHMM and IGoR tools using an EM algorithm. Shared clonotype analysis was performed with the tcR package in R, normalizing sharing by the product of cloneset sizes. To study raw recombination free of thymic and clonal selection effects, out-of-frame nonproductive sequences were analyzed. TCRdb itself trimmed the public reads at Q25 with fastp, ran MiXCR and retained productive beta chains. Every entry covers one CDR3 protein and lists the most common genes and DNA from its rows. What appears here as the V and J calls and clone size reflects TCRdb's work, not the paper's. Across this sample there are about 690,000 distinct CDR3 sequences, with over 5% seen only once. Of the sample, 1.5% to 2% is held by the ten largest clones.

Input material: naive T cells sorted from blood. What this sample's cell subset or site label stands for: cells isolated with a human naive T-cell isolation kit. The TCR sequence derives from a man between 18 and 35 years old in good health. This receptor chain uses TRBV29-1 and TRBJ2-3, and possibly TRBD2, on 6 matching bases. The bases read TGCAGCGTGACGGGACTTCCTACGCAGTATTTT. Its protein reads: CSVTGLPTQYF.